These 26 T cell receptor beta chains came from one sample sequenced in a study of blood T cell repertoires in COVID-19. Using immunoSEQ multiplex PCR, the repertoire was profiled, and TCRdb retains in-frame clones only, with some absent. The sample has approximately 200,000 clones, 85% to 90% seen once. The sequenced sample consisted of peripheral blood. These receptors came from a young man with active or convalescent COVID-19.

This chain joins TRBV28 and TRBJ2-3; 8 nucleotides match TRBD2. V shed 3 bases, J shed 6 bases, and the junction held 8 bases outside the gene matches. Germline loops: CDR1 MDHEN, CDR2 SYDVKM. The CDR3 extends over 15 amino acids. The CDR3 sequence: CASSFGGGRPDTQYF. CDR3 sequence (DNA): TGTGCCAGCAGTTTCGGGGGCGGGAGGCCTGATACGCAGTATTTT.

The genes are TRBV10-3 and TRBJ2-1; tentative D call: TRBD2 (6 bases). The length of the CDR3 is 13 residues. Deletions cut 10 bases from V and 7 bases from J, with 17 bases between. Germline V gene data show CDR1 as ENHRY and CDR2 as SYGVKD. The CDR3 sequence: CATNVYRENEQFF. Here the CDR3 DNA reads TGTGCCACCAATGTTTATCGGGAGAATGAGCAGTTCTTC.

The chain carries TRBV9 and TRBJ1-3, with 8 bases identical to TRBD1. The CDR3 is 15 residues long. J was trimmed by 7 bases and V by 3 bases; bases with no gene match: 9. CDR1 is SGDLS and CDR2 is YYNGEE in the germline V gene. The CDR3 loop is CASSGGGRQGNTIYF. The CDR3 DNA reads as TGTGCCAGCAGCGGAGGGGGAAGACAGGGGAACACCATATATTTT.

This clone turned up a few times. This chain joins TRBV28 and TRBJ2-3; tentative D call: TRBD1 (5 bases). Germline CDR1 MDHEN, CDR2 SYDVKM. V lost 3 bases and J lost 6, with 13 bases in between. The length of the CDR3 is 14 residues. This CDR3 is CASSFAGSYDTQYF. For the CDR3, the DNA is TGTGCCAGCAGTTTTGCAGGGTCGTATGATACGCAGTATTTT. Full variable domain (rest looked up from reference TRBV28 and TRBJ2-3): DVKVTQSSRYLVKRTGEKVFLECVQDMDHENMFWYRQDPGLGLRLIYFSYDVKMKEKGDIPEGYSVSREKKERFSLILESASTNQTSMYLCASSFAGSYDTQYFGPGTRLTVL.

The count of this clone is one. V is TRBV30 and J is TRBJ1-1; 9 bases map to TRBD1. Germline trimming cut 4 bases from V and 5 bases from J; bases unmatched to any gene: 11. This CDR3 contains 15 residues. CDR1 GTSNPN and CDR2 SVGIG come from the germline V gene (reference sequence). The DNA of the CDR3 is TGTGCCTGGACCGAGATACAGGGGGCGGGGACTGAAGCTTTCTTT. Translating gives CAWTEIQGAGTEAFF.

Worth noting for this clone: This same CDR3 is encoded by further DNA sequences in the sample. The chain carries TRBV10-2 and TRBJ2-3, with D unresolved. This CDR3 is built from 15 residues. V gave up 0 bases and J gave up 0 bases, with 7 bases separating them. In germline, CDR1 is WSHSY, CDR2 SAAADI. The CDR3 sequence: CASSESPTSTDTQYF. Written as DNA, the CDR3 is TGCGCCAGCAGTGAGTCCCCCACTAGCACAGATACGCAGTATTTT.

The CDR3 sequence: CASSQDPVYQETQYF. CDR3 sequence (DNA): TGTGCCAGCAGCCAAGATCCCGTGTACCAAGAGACCCAGTACTTC. The V and J genes are TRBV3-1 (or the pseudogene TRBV3-2) and TRBJ2-5; D remains ambiguous. V lost 0 bases and J lost 0, with 8 bases in between. From germline, CDR1 is LGHDT and CDR2 YNNKEL (reference sequence). This CDR3 spans 15 amino acids.

The chain carries TRBV6-5 and TRBJ2-1, with 8 positions matching TRBD2. Germline CDR1 MNHEY, CDR2 SVGAGI. Trimming at V came to 4 bases and at J to 16 bases, leaving 12 bases not matched to a gene. The CDR3 runs to 13 residues. The CDR3 coding sequence is TGTGCCAGCAGTTTCAGCTCCGGGACTAGTTCCTTCTTC. Residues: CASSFSSGTSSFF.

A single count supports this clone. Other DNA sequences in this sample translate to the same CDR3. The chain has TRBV18 and TRBJ1-6, with TRBD1 identical over 7 bases. The CDR3 consists of 13 residues. Unmatched junction bases numbered 3, after V lost 3 bases and J lost 10 bases. CDR1 and CDR2 (germline): KGHSH, LQKENI. The CDR3 loop reads CASSPGTDSPLHF. The CDR3 DNA reads TGTGCCAGCTCACCCGGGACAGACTCACCCCTCCACTTT.

The chain couples TRBV18 to TRBJ2-5; D is perhaps TRBD2 (6 bases). The CDR3 has 13 amino acids. Germline loops: CDR1 KGHSH, CDR2 LQKENI. V dropped 6 bases and J dropped 9 bases, with 17 bases sitting between them. The CDR3 DNA is TGTGCCAGCTCCCGCGACGGAGGGTGGGCCCAGTACTTC. This sequence encodes CASSRDGGWAQYF.

Ten or more counts support this clone. CDR3: CASTSTYRTGSYGYTF. DNA of the CDR3: TGTGCCAGCACCTCAACGTATCGGACAGGCAGCTATGGCTACACCTTC. The chain carries TRBV7-2 and TRBJ1-2; TRBD1 agrees at 7 bases. The J segment lost 4 bases and the V segment lost 7 bases, leaving 15 bases of the junction unmatched. This CDR3 region has 16 residues. In germline, CDR1 is SGHTA, CDR2 FQGNSA.

The chain carries TRBV6-5 and TRBJ2-7; D is possibly TRBD2 (7 bases). The CDR3 is 16 residues long. Germline V gene data show CDR1 as MNHEY and CDR2 as SVGAGI. V dropped 4 bases and J dropped 6 bases, with 22 bases sitting between them. The CDR3 here is CASSSGGGASQLEQYF. The CDR3 nucleotides are TGTGCCAGCAGTTCGGGTGGGGGGGCGTCTCAACTCGAGCAGTACTTC.

The J gene is TRBJ2-2, the V gene TRBV19; no clear D. The CDR3 contains 17 residues. Deletions cut 5 bases from V and 3 bases from J, with 19 bases between. Germline CDR1 reads LNHDA; CDR2 reads SQIVND (reference sequence). The CDR3 DNA reads as TGTGCCAGTAGTCTCGACTTCCTCCGCCCTTACACCGGGGAGCTGTTTTTT. This encodes CASSLDFLRPYTGELFF. Combining the CDR3 with reference TRBV19 and TRBJ2-2 gives the whole variable domain DGGITQSPKYLFRKEGQNVTLSCEQNLNHDAMYWYRQDPGQGLRLIYYSQIVNDFQKGDIAEGYSVSREKKESFPLTVTSAQKNPTAFYLCASSLDFLRPYTGELFFGEGSRLTVL.

This sequence joins TRBV5-4 and TRBJ1-4; 8 bases map to TRBD1. The CDR3 sequence is 16 residues long. V was pared by 2 bases and J by 7 bases, with 10 bases of the junction left unmatched. The V gene's germline CDR1 is SGHNT and CDR2 YYREEE (reference sequence). CDR3 residues: CASSLDSRGRGEKLFF. In nucleotides, the CDR3 is TGTGCCAGCAGCTTAGATAGCAGGGGGCGAGGTGAAAAACTGTTTTTT.

The chain has TRBV5-1 and TRBJ2-1; D unclear. Germline CDR1 reads SGHRS; CDR2 reads YFSETQ. Trimming took off 4 bases at V and 4 bases at J, with 6 bases between the two ends. The CDR3 extends over 12 amino acids. In DNA form, the CDR3 reads TGCGCCAGCAGCCCAGGATACAATGAGCAGTTCTTC. It encodes CASSPGYNEQFF. The whole variable domain, remainder taken from reference TRBV5-1 and TRBJ2-1, is KAGVTQTPRYLIKTRGQQVTLSCSPISGHRSVSWYQQTPGQGLQFLFEYFSETQRNKGNFPGRFSGRQFSNSRSEMNVSTLELGDSALYLCASSPGYNEQFFGPGTRLTVL.

The rearrangement joins TRBV2 to TRBJ1-3; 7 nucleotides match TRBD1. The CDR3 loop spans 16 amino acids. Germline trimming cut 5 bases from V and 3 bases from J; bases unmatched to any gene: 10. The germline gives CDR1 SNHLY, CDR2 FYNNEI. CDR3 protein: CASSTSDREYGNTIYF. Here the CDR3 DNA reads TGTGCCAGCAGTACTAGTGACAGGGAATATGGAAACACCATATATTTT.

The J gene is TRBJ2-2, the V gene TRBV7-2; 7 bases are shared with TRBD1. Germline V gene data show CDR1 as SGHTA and CDR2 as FQGNSA. CDR3 length equals 17 residues. The V and J ends lost 1 base and 4 bases, in that order; junction bases with no gene match: 9. CDR3 sequence reads: CASSLGPGGSGTGELFF. The CDR3 nucleotides are TGTGCCAGCAGCTTAGGGCCAGGGGGATCGGGCACCGGGGAGCTGTTTTTT.

The chain recombines TRBV28 with TRBJ2-6, with D perhaps TRBD1 (6 bases). The germline gives CDR1 MDHEN, CDR2 SYDVKM. V dropped 6 bases and J dropped 3 bases, with 9 bases sitting between them. CDR3 length: 14 residues. The CDR3 loop is CASRQGDGANVLTF. The CDR3 DNA reads TGTGCCAGCAGACAGGGAGATGGGGCCAACGTCCTGACTTTC.

This clone was recorded a few times. The genes are TRBV7-2 and TRBJ2-7, with 10 bases aligning to TRBD1. Trimming at V came to 4 bases and at J to 3 bases, leaving 3 bases not matched to a gene. The CDR3 extends over 14 amino acids. Germline V gives CDR1 SGHTA, CDR2 FQGNSA. In nucleotides, the CDR3 is TGTGCCAGCAGCTGGGGGGACAGGGGCTACGAGCAGTACTTC. Its translation is CASSWGDRGYEQYF. Full variable domain (missing parts from reference TRBV7-2 and TRBJ2-7): GAGVSQSPSNKVTEKGKDVELRCDPISGHTALYWYRQSLGQGLEFLIYFQGNSAPDKSGLPSDRFSAERTGGSVSTLTIQRTQQEDSAVYLCASSWGDRGYEQYFGPGTRLTVT.

The chain uses TRBV19 and TRBJ2-1; D possibly corresponds to TRBD2 (6 bases). This CDR3 spans 16 amino acids. Trimming took off 3 bases at V and 6 bases at J, with 18 bases between the two ends. Germline V CDR1 and CDR2: LNHDA, SQIVND (reference sequence). The DNA of the CDR3 is TGTGCCAGTAGTATTTTCGGCTCAGCGGGCACCAATGAGCAGTTCTTC. It specifies CASSIFGSAGTNEQFF.

There are many counts of this clone. In the same sample, other DNA sequences code for this CDR3. The V call is TRBV7-3, the J call TRBJ2-3; unclear D gene. CDR1 is SGHTA, CDR2 FQGTGA, per germline. Trimming left V 2 bases short and J 1 base short, with 7 bases between. The CDR3 contains 14 residues. CDR3 loop: CASSLLAGTDTQYF. As DNA, the CDR3 is TGTGCCAGCAGCTTACTTGCGGGCACAGATACGCAGTATTTT.

This sequence joins TRBV11-2 and TRBJ1-1; D possibly corresponds to TRBD1 (6 bases). Trimming stripped 3 bases from V and 4 bases from J, with 9 bases between. This CDR3 spans 13 amino acids. The germline V gene encodes CDR1 SGHAT and CDR2 FQNNGV. CDR3: CASSFRGGTEAFF. The CDR3, as DNA: TGTGCCAGCAGCTTTCGAGGGGGCACTGAAGCTTTCTTT. The variable domain in full, with the rest retrieved from reference TRBV11-2 and TRBJ1-1, is EAGVAQSPRYKIIEKRQSVAFWCNPISGHATLYWYQQILGQGPKLLIQFQNNGVVDDSQLPKDRFSAERLKGVDSTLKIQPAKLEDSAVYLCASSFRGGTEAFFGQGTRLTVV.

The chain uses TRBV28 and TRBJ1-2; TRBD1 is a possible D gene (6 bases). V lost 8 bases and J lost 5, with 18 bases in between. Germline V gives CDR1 MDHEN, CDR2 SYDVKM. This CDR3 has 14 residues. The chain's CDR3 is CASATTGHRYGYTF. The DNA for the CDR3 is TGTGCCAGCGCCACCACAGGGCACCGGTATGGCTACACCTTC.

The V gene is TRBV5-1, the J gene TRBJ2-1; D is uncertain. The CDR3 loop spans 15 amino acids. In germline, CDR1 is SGHRS, CDR2 YFSETQ. V was pared by 5 bases and J by 1 base, with 13 bases between. The CDR3 nucleotides read TGCGCCAGCAGGTCTAGGTCCCAATCCTACAATGAGCAGTTCTTC. It translates to CASRSRSQSYNEQFF.

This clone was detected only a few times. DNA for the CDR3: TGTGCCAGCAGTGCAGAACTAGCGGGCAATGAGCAGTTCTTC. Protein product: CASSAELAGNEQFF. The V call is TRBV6-4, the J call TRBJ2-1; 9 bases agree with TRBD2. The CDR3 is made up of 14 amino acids. Germline CDR1 MRHNA, CDR2 SNTAGT. V shed 4 bases, J shed 6 bases, and the junction held 4 bases outside the gene matches.

This chain connects TRBV3-1 (or the pseudogene TRBV3-2) to TRBJ2-5, with TRBD1 matching over 12 bases. V was pared by 5 bases and J by 4 bases, with 17 bases of the junction left unmatched. The CDR3 has 19 amino acids. The germline CDR1 and CDR2 sequences are LGHDT and YNNKEL (reference sequence). The CDR3 DNA reads TGTGCCAGCAGCTCTCGTAGACAACCCGGGACAGGGGGCGCAGAGACCCAGTACTTC. It encodes CASSSRRQPGTGGAETQYF.